The present TCR beta chain was sequenced within a study of graft-versus-host responses after intestinal transplantation. Overall study results and limits: Graft-donor T cell macrochimerism coincided with high graft-versus-host to host-versus-graft clonal ratios in allografts.

Only one count was recorded for this clone. Irradiated, violet-dye-labeled stimulators (around 200,000) were plated alongside around 200,000 CFSE-labeled responders. Sorted after the reaction were proliferating CFSE-low CD3+CD4+ and CD3+CD8+ responders. Measured with immunoSEQ multiplex PCR; TCRdb has only the in-frame clones, and not every one. The table lists tens of thousands of clones, about 45% of them singletons. Germline loops: CDR1 SGHRS, CDR2 YFSETQ. This CDR3 contains 13 residues. The chain links TRBV5-1 to TRBJ2-3, with unresolved D. The sequencing here drew on alloreactive CD8+ T cells from a mixed lymphocyte reaction culture, taken before transplantation. Described subset: CFSE-low proliferating T cells sorted from approximately 6-day pre-transplant mixed lymphocyte reaction (GvH or HvG direction). This TCR was recovered from a human patient who was an organ donor for intestinal transplantation. As DNA, the CDR3 is TGCGCTGGCAGCTTGCCCGGGACAGATACGCAGTATTTT. It codes for CAGSLPGTDTQYF. The variable domain in full, with the rest retrieved from reference TRBV5-1 and TRBJ2-3, is KAGVTQTPRYLIKTRGQQVTLSCSPISGHRSVSWYQQTPGQGLQFLFEYFSETQRNKGNFPGRFSGRQFSNSRSEMNVSTLELGDSALYLCAGSLPGTDTQYFGPGTRLTVL.